The next 17 T cell receptor beta chains were all read from a single sample in a study of post-analysis software for immune sequencing data. Notes on the study in general: Roughly 5 TRBV segments, TRBV5-6, TRBV5-1 and TRBV20-1 among them, were found more frequent in patients than controls.

Presence of unique molecular identifiers characterized the TCR beta cDNA libraries. TCRdb ran MiXCR on the PCR reads and lists one entry per CDR3 protein. Of 700,000 to 800,000 distinct CDR3 sequences detected, 25% to 30% appear once; the ten largest clones hold around 0.56%. These TCRs are of unknown antigen specificity. The material sequenced was blood. These receptors all stem from a girl aged 10-17 years with multiple sclerosis.

This sequence joins TRBV15 and TRBJ1-2; D not resolved. The CDR3 runs to 18 residues. Germline V lookup: CDR1 LNHNV, CDR2 YYDKDF (reference sequence). V lost 0 bases to trimming and J lost 1 base, with 18 bases between them. This CDR3 is CATSREGNSGFFNYGYTF. The CDR3 DNA reads as TGTGCCACCAGCAGAGAAGGGAACAGTGGCTTTTTTAACTATGGCTACACCTTC.

This sequence joins TRBV7-9 and TRBJ2-3; no clear D. The CDR3 loop spans 13 amino acids. Germline V CDR1 and CDR2: SEHNR, FQNEAQ (reference sequence). V gave up 4 bases and J gave up 2 bases, with 7 bases separating them. The CDR3 DNA sequence: TGTGCCAGCAGCTATTTCCTCACAGATACGCAGTATTTT. Its translation: CASSYFLTDTQYF.

This clonotype has only a few counts. The DNA of the CDR3 is TGTGCCAGCAGCTCCCGGACAGGGGATCAGCCCCAGCATTTT. Protein: CASSSRTGDQPQHF. This chain uses TRBV7-2 with TRBJ1-5; 9 nucleotides agree with TRBD1. The length of the CDR3 is 14 residues. V lost 4 bases to trimming and J lost 5 bases; unmatched junction nucleotides: 3. The germline CDR1 and CDR2 sequences are SGHTA and FQGNSA.

The rearrangement uses TRBV29-1 and TRBJ2-1, with D perhaps matching TRBD1 (6 bases). This CDR3 has 12 amino acids. V was clipped by 2 bases and J by 7 bases, with 9 bases between them. The germline V gene encodes CDR1 SQVTM and CDR2 ANQGSEA. In nucleotides, the CDR3 is TGCAGCGTTGAAAAAACAGGGAATGAGCAGTTCTTC. It translates to CSVEKTGNEQFF.

This clonotype was found a few times. The chain employs TRBV6-9 and TRBJ2-7; a weak D match, TRBD1 (5 bases). Trimming took 8 bases from V and 5 from J, leaving 7 bases between them. The CDR3 contains 10 residues. The germline gives CDR1 MNHGY, CDR2 SVAAGI. The CDR3 coding sequence is TGTGCCAGCGAAGGGGACGAGCAGTACTTC. Amino acids: CASEGDEQYF.

A remark on this clonotype: Mismatch with germline at one junction end may stem from a read error. The chain is built from TRBV7-7 and TRBJ2-4; possible D gene TRBD2, 7 bases. The J call may be incorrect, as the DNA end agrees better with TRBJ2-5. The germline CDR1 and CDR2 sequences are SSHAT and FNYEAQ (reference sequence). The CDR3 sequence is 16 residues long. The CDR3 reads CASSPLMGGASETQYF. In nucleotides, the CDR3 is TGTGCTAGCAGCCCGTTAATGGGGGGGGCCTCAGAGACCCAGTACTTC.

V is TRBV7-2 and J is TRBJ2-3; perhaps TRBD1 as D (5 bases). Germline CDR1 reads SGHTA; CDR2 reads FQGNSA. Trimming cost V 5 bases and J 0 bases, with 15 bases left between them. This CDR3 spans 16 amino acids. The CDR3, as DNA: TGTGCCAGCAGCCAAATGACAGTCCATAGCACAGATACGCAGTATTTT. This sequence encodes CASSQMTVHSTDTQYF.

The chain carries TRBV24-1 and TRBJ2-3, with 15 positions matching TRBD2. V was pared by 4 bases and J by 0 bases, with 10 bases of the junction left unmatched. The CDR3 extends over 20 amino acids. Per germline, CDR1 KGHDR and CDR2 SFDVKD. CDR3 region: CATSDPDGTSGGTSTDTQYF. The DNA of the CDR3 is TGTGCCACCAGTGACCCCGACGGGACTAGCGGGGGGACAAGCACAGATACGCAGTATTTT.

V is TRBV6-2 or TRBV6-3 and J is TRBJ2-2, with TRBD1 matching over 7 bases. The V gene's germline CDR1 is MNHEY and CDR2 SVGEGT. CDR3 length: 14 amino acids. V lost 4 bases and J lost 6; bases outside the gene matches: 5. The CDR3 coding sequence is TGTGCCAGCAGTTTCCACAGGGGTTCCGGGGAGCTGTTTTTT. Its translation is CASSFHRGSGELFF.

Only a few counts were recorded for this clonotype. The chain links TRBV7-2 to TRBJ2-3; 13 nucleotides match TRBD2. CDR3 length equals 19 residues. Germline V gives CDR1 SGHTA, CDR2 FQGNSA. V shed 2 bases, J shed 1 base, and the junction held 9 bases outside the gene matches. This CDR3 reads CASSLRGLAGSNRTDTQYF. The DNA of the CDR3 is TGTGCCAGCAGCTTACGGGGACTAGCGGGATCTAACCGCACAGATACGCAGTATTTT.

Only a few counts were recorded for this clonotype. The V and J genes are TRBV6-1 and TRBJ1-5; TRBD1 aligns across 8 bases. Per the germline V gene, CDR1 is MNHNS and CDR2 is SASEGT. This CDR3 is 13 amino acids long. Trimming took 3 bases from V and 7 from J; bases not matched to a gene: 2. The CDR3 reads CASSENRGQPQHF. CDR3 DNA sequence: TGTGCCAGCAGTGAGAACAGGGGGCAGCCCCAGCATTTT.

The sample holds a few counts of this clonotype. The chain couples TRBV6-6 to TRBJ1-2; 8 nucleotides agree with TRBD1. The V gene end was trimmed by 5 bases and the J gene end by 2 bases; junction bases not matched to a gene: 4. Per the germline V gene, CDR1 is MNHNY and CDR2 is SVGAGI (reference sequence). The CDR3 length is 14 residues. Here the CDR3 reads CASSTGQANYGYTF. The CDR3, as DNA: TGTGCCAGCAGTACGGGACAGGCGAACTATGGCTACACCTTC.

V usage is TRBV4-1 and J usage is TRBJ2-1, with 8 bases aligning to TRBD2. The J call may be incorrect, as the DNA end agrees better with TRBJ2-7. Germline loops: CDR1 MGHRA, CDR2 YSYEKL. This CDR3 is built from 17 residues. The CDR3 reads CASSQEAGGAWYNEQYF. CDR3 nucleotides: TGCGCCAGCAGCCAAGAGGCCGGGGGGGCTTGGTACAATGAGCAGTACTTC.

This clonotype has only a few counts. V is TRBV12-3 or TRBV12-4 and J is TRBJ1-1; D might be TRBD1 (5 bases). The CDR3 runs to 14 residues. V was cut by 6 bases and J by 1 base, with 12 bases left in between. CDR3 bases: TGTGCCAGCAGCACCTGGGGCAAGAACACTGAAGCTTTCTTT. Amino acids: CASSTWGKNTEAFF.

This clonotype showed up just a few times. The chain combines TRBV6-5 with TRBJ2-6; D may be TRBD2 (5 bases). V gave up 0 bases and J gave up 1 base, with 16 bases separating them. CDR1 and CDR2 from the germline V gene are MNHEY and SVGAGI. There are 19 residues in the CDR3. The CDR3 region is CASSYSIGSRGSGANVLTF. The CDR3 DNA reads TGTGCCAGCAGTTACTCGATAGGGAGTAGAGGTTCTGGGGCCAACGTCCTGACTTTC.

This sequence joins TRBV12-3 or TRBV12-4 and TRBJ1-2; unclear D gene. With 5 bases removed from V and 4 bases from J, the gap between germline ends came to 11 bases. This CDR3 has 13 amino acids. CDR3 DNA: TGTGCCAGCAGTGTGACTGCCGGCTATGGCTACACCTTC. The encoded protein is CASSVTAGYGYTF.

The CDR3 coding sequence is TGCGCCAGCAGCTTGGGAGGACAGTCCTACGAGCAGTACTTC. This gives the protein CASSLGGQSYEQYF. This chain uses TRBV5-1 with TRBJ2-7, with D possibly TRBD1 on 6 matching bases. Per the germline V gene, CDR1 is SGHRS and CDR2 is YFSETQ. V dropped 0 bases and J dropped 1 base, with 8 bases sitting between them. The CDR3 sequence is 14 residues long.